This TCR beta chain came from a study of shared clonotypes between healthy human individuals. Study observations and caveats: The study's rarefaction showed incomplete sorted-subset sequencing despite large depth. Researchers found naive subsets generally carried larger estimated richness than memory subsets.

Those who donated, Caucasian adults without exception, all lived in Nashville, Tennessee. Memory CD4+ cells were the fraction left after CD45RA+ naive selection. Sequenced by immunoSEQ multiplex PCR; TCRdb stores in-frame clones only, minus some. Of about 2.4 million clones in the sample, roughly 93% were seen once. Notes on this clone: Its target is unknown.

The sequencing sample was made of naive CD4+ T cells from PBMCs. The subset was: CD45RA+ positively selected. The origin of this receptor is a man between 18 and 35 years old in good health. Some clones in this sample may be carry-over from other donors' samples.

CDR3 nucleotides: TGCGCCAGCAGCTTGCAGGGCTTTGAGCAGTACTTC. Translating it yields CASSLQGFEQYF. V is TRBV5-1 and J is TRBJ2-5, with D maybe TRBD1 (5 bases). Germline loops: CDR1 SGHRS, CDR2 YFSETQ. This CDR3 contains 12 residues. V shed 1 base and J shed 11 bases, with 12 bases lying between them.